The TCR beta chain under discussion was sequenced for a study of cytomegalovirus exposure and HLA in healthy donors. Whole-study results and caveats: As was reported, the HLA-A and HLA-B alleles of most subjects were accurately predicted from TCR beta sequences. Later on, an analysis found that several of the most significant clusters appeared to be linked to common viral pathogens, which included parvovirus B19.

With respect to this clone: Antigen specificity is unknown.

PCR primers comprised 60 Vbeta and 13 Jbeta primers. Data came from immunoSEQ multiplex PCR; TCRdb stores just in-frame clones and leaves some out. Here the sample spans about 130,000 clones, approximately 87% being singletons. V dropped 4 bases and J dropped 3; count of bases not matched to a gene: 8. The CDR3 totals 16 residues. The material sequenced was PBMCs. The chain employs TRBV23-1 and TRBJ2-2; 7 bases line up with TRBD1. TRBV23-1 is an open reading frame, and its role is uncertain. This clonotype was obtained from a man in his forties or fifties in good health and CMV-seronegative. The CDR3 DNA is TGCGCCAGCAGTCGATTCGGACAGGCTCACACCGGGGAGCTGTTTTTT. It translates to CASSRFGQAHTGELFF.